This TCR beta chain was captured by sequencing in a study of shared clonotypes between healthy human individuals. Across the study: Each donor contributed plates that comprised three CD4 naive, three CD4 memory, two CD8 naive and one CD8 memory.

Trimming at V came to 5 bases and at J to 5 bases, leaving 12 bases not matched to a gene. Germline V lookup: CDR1 SEHNR, CDR2 FQNEAQ (reference sequence). The CDR3 consists of 16 residues. Naive CD8 cells were CD45RO-negative, positively selected for CCR7, excluding terminally differentiated effector memory CD45RA+ cells. Per the original methods: ImmunoSEQ output held junction-only sequences without quality scores, so filtering differed. The data were produced by immunoSEQ multiplex PCR, yet TCRdb's version contains in-frame clones alone and is incomplete. V, J and clone size are taken as reported in that table, and D and trimming were inferred from the DNA itself. This sample carries around 1.9 million clones, 93% of them seen once, and the ten largest clones take under 2%.

Sequenced material: naive CD8+ T cells from PBMCs. J is TRBJ1-3 and V is TRBV7-9, with 7 bases that match TRBD1. The sequence came from a man younger than 30 in good health. Some clones in this sample may be carry-over from other donors' samples. The CDR3 sequence is CASSPRQGKSRNTIYF. In DNA, the CDR3 is TGTGCCAGCAGCCCCAGACAGGGCAAGTCTAGAAACACCATATATTTT.